This TCR beta chain was observed in a study of T cell responses to AZD1222 COVID-19 vaccine. Assay: immunoSEQ multiplex PCR; the TCRdb copy retains only in-frame clones and omits some. The sample includes some 150,000 clones, 91% of them seen just once. The trim removed 4 bases at V and 6 bases at J, leaving 6 bases unmatched. From germline, CDR1 is MGHRA and CDR2 YSYEKL. The CDR3 is 14 residues long. Sequencing was performed on peripheral blood, taken on day 0 of AZD1222 vaccination. The rearrangement uses TRBV4-1 and TRBJ2-7; 10 nucleotides agree with TRBD1. The sequence was collected from an adult in good health. The CDR3: CASSPLGQGIEQYF. CDR3 in DNA: TGCGCCAGCAGCCCCCTGGGACAGGGGATCGAGCAGTACTTC.